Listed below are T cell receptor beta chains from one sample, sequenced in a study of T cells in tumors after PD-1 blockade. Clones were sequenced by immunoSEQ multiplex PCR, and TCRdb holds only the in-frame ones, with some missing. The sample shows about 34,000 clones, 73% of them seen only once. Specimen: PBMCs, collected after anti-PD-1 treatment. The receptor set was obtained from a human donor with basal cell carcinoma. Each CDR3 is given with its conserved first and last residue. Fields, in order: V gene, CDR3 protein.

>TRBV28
CASSTPTGWGKEAFF
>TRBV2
CASRVSSYNEQFF
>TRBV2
CASVNRGRSYNEQFF
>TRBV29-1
CSVVDRALRPCTGELFF
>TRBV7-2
CASSLDHGTYEQYF
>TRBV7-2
CASSPQTGSNQPQHF
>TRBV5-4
CASSLAGQGFIGYTF
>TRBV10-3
CAISESAVNRGYTF
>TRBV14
CASSPRTSGRGGTDTQYF
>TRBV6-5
CASSSRGQETQYF
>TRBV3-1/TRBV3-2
CASSQASLGAFF
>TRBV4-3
CASSQEWRTPEQLFF
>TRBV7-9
CASSPLEAGYTF
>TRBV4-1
CASSLGQGADEKLFF
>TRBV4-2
CASSQVRMGQGNTEAFF
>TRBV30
CAWRLPGGGLGAEAFF
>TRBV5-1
CASQGAYNEQFF
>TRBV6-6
CASSLLTGNEAFF
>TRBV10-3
CAISDVEGWNTEAFF
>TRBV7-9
CASSHGRTDTQYF
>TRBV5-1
CASRRDGSLGTQYF
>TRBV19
CASSNRGTTSTDTQYF
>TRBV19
CASSAGAGKNQPQHF
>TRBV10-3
CAISESGHQNSEAFF
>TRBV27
CASRVRVTGELFF
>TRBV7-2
CASSSPQTPDTQYF
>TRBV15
CATSSRQGLSYGYTF
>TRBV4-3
CASSQGSFGDSTQHF
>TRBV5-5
CASSLATAERVGYGYTF
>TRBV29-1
CSVTGHTEAFF
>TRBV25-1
CASSSRGGVPTNEKLFF
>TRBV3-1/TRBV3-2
CASSQEESRVPSYNEQFF
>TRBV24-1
CATSDLNPESLEQFF
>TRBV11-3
CASSPGGFQGETQYF
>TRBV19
CASSRQGVGNTIYF
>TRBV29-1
CSVDFRGGLAGEETQYF
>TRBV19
CASSALLAGGLNEQFF
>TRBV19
CASSKTTGMGEKLFF
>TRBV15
CATSTLAGQGAYEQYF
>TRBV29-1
CSANERQGAQETQYF
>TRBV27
CASSFAGANVLTF
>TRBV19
CASSHPLQNEQYF
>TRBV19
CASSPGLAGGRSYNEQFF
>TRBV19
CASSSLAGGSYTQYF
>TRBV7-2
CASSLVSMNTEAFF
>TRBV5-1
CASSLDRNTGELFF
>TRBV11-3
CASSLRAGGTYEQYF
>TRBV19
CASTLDSFSMNTEAFF
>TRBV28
CASSLPGAGQNIQYF
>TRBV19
CASSSLHGNTEAFF
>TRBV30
CAWRAPSGGFTTGEQYF
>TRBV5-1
CASSPTENYGYTF
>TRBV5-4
CASSLKTRLERNTDTQYF
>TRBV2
CASSGQGDGPYGYTF